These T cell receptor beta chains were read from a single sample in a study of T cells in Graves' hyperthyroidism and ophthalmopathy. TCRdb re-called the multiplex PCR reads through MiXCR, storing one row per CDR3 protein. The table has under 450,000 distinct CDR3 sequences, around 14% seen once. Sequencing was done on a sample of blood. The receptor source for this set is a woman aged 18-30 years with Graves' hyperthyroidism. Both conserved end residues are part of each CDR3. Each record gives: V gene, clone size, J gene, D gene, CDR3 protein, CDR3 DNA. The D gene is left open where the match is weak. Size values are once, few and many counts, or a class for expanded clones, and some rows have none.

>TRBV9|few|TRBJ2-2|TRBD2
CASSPGSSGRAKRELFF
TGTGCCAGCAGCCCCGGGTCTAGCGGGAGGGCCAAAAGGGAGCTGTTTTTT
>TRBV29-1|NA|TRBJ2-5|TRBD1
CSAGTAQETQYF
TGCAGCGCCGGGACAGCACAAGAGACCCAGTACTTC
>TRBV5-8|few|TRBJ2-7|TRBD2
CASLLGWSSGGREQYF
TGTGCCAGCCTGCTCGGGTGGTCTAGCGGGGGACGCGAGCAGTACTTC
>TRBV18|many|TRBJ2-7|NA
CASSPVSLRSEQYF
TGTGCCAGCTCACCAGTGTCCCTACGAAGCGAGCAGTACTTC
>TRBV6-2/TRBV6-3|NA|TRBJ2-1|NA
CASSLGVWRAQSYNEQFF
TGTGCCAGCAGTTTGGGGGTTTGGCGGGCCCAGTCCTACAATGAGCAGTTCTTC
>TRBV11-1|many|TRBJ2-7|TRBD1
CASSPRGQGTYEQYF
TGTGCCAGCAGCCCACGGGGACAGGGGACCTACGAGCAGTACTTC
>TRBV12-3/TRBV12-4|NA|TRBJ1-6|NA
CASSPPLHF
TGTGCCAGCAGCCCCCCCCTCCACTTT
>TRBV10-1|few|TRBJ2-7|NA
CASSESGGAELEQYF
TGCGCCAGCAGTGAGTCTGGGGGGGCCGAACTCGAGCAGTACTTC
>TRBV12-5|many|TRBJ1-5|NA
CASGPRERGNQPQHF
TGTGCTAGTGGCCCCAGGGAGAGGGGCAATCAGCCCCAGCATTTT
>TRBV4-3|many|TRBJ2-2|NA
CASSQGPGTANTGELFF
TGCGCCAGCAGCCAAGGGCCCGGGACTGCGAACACCGGGGAGCTGTTTTTT
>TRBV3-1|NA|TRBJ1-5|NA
CASSQDRGVQPQHF
TGTGCCAGCAGCCAAGATCGTGGGGTTCAGCCCCAGCATTTT
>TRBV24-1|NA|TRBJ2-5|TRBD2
CATSDHGTIQETQYF
TGTGCCACCAGTGATCACGGGACTATACAAGAGACCCAGTACTTC
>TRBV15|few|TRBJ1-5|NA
CATSRVHEIAPGIDQPQHF
TGTGCCACCAGCAGAGTCCATGAGATAGCTCCGGGCATTGATCAGCCCCAGCATTTT
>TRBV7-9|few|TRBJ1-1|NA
CASTPRGVTNTEAFF
TGTGCCAGCACCCCGAGGGGGGTTACGAACACTGAAGCTTTCTTT
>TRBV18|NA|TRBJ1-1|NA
CASSLSPPGGGTEAFF
TGTGCCAGCTCACTAAGTCCCCCCGGGGGGGGGACTGAAGCTTTCTTT
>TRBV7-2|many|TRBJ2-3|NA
CASSGRGGLSTDTQYF
TGTGCCAGCAGCGGCCGTGGGGGGCTAAGCACAGATACGCAGTATTTT
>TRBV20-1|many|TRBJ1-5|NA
CSASHPAGNQPQHF
TGCAGTGCTAGTCACCCAGCGGGCAATCAGCCCCAGCATTTT
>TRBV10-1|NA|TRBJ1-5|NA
CASSAKPGVGPQHF
TGCGCCAGCAGTGCAAAGCCAGGAGTTGGGCCCCAGCATTTT
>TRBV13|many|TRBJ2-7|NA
CASSSTVNLAGGSYEQYF
TGTGCCAGCAGCTCCACCGTCAATCTAGCAGGGGGGTCCTACGAGCAGTACTTC
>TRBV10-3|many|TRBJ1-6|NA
CAIGRDSPITGSPLHF
TGTGCCATCGGCCGGGACTCTCCGATCACGGGTTCACCCCTCCACTTT
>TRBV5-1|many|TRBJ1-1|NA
CASSLEQGRGEAFF
TGCGCCAGCAGCTTGGAGCAGGGTAGGGGTGAAGCTTTCTTT
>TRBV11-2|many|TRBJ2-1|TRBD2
CASSLAGLAYIKQFF
TGTGCCAGCAGCCTGGCCGGACTAGCATATATAAAGCAGTTCTTC
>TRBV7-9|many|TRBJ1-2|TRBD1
CASSPSPTNAGTGILYGYTF
TGTGCCAGCAGCCCTAGCCCCACCAACGCCGGGACAGGGATACTGTACGGCTACACCTTC
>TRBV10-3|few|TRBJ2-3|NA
CAISFRDNTDTQYF
TGTGCCATCAGTTTCCGGGACAACACAGATACGCAGTATTTT
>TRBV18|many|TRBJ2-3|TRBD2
CASSPASGGSTDTQYF
TGTGCCAGCTCACCAGCTAGCGGGGGGTCCACAGATACGCAGTATTTT
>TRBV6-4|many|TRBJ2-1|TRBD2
CASSDSRGGYNEQFF
TGTGCCAGCAGTGACTCGCGGGGGGGCTACAATGAGCAGTTCTTC
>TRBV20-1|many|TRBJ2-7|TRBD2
CSAWGGLLSYEQYF
TGCAGTGCTTGGGGGGGACTCCTCTCCTACGAGCAGTACTTC